This T cell receptor (beta chain) was recovered during a study of blood T cell repertoires in COVID-19. Study-wide context: COVID-19 samples from acute and convalescent phases originated in the United States, Italy and Spain. T cells, B-cell-depleted T cells, or PBMCs supplied cDNA or gDNA.

V was cut by 0 bases and J by 5 bases, with 23 bases left in between. The germline V gene has CDR1 SGHTA and CDR2 FQGNSA. The CDR3 runs to 19 residues. Assay used: immunoSEQ multiplex PCR; TCRdb lists only in-frame clones, some missing. The sample consists of roughly 150,000 clones, around 84% of them appearing once. The sample taken for sequencing was peripheral blood. The chain carries TRBV7-2 and TRBJ2-4; D is perhaps TRBD1 (5 bases). The receptor comes from a woman aged 45-60 years with acute or convalescent COVID-19. CDR3 protein: CASSLARHNVRVGQNIQYF. The CDR3 DNA is TGTGCCAGCAGCTTAGCGCGCCACAATGTCAGGGTAGGCCAAAACATTCAGTACTTC.